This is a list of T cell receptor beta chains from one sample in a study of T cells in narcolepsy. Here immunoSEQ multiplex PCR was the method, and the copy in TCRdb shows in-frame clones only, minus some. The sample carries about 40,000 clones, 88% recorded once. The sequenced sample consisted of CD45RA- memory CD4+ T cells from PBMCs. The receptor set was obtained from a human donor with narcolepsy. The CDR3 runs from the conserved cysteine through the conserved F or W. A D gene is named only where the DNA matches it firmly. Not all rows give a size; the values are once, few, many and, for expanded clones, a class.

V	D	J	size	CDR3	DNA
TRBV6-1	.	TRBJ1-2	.	CASSVGRMADYGYTF	TGCGCCAGCAGTGTCGGGAGGATGGCAGACTATGGCTACACCTTC
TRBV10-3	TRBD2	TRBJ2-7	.	CAISEGAGRDSYEQYF	TGTGCCATCAGCGAAGGGGCAGGGAGGGACTCCTACGAGCAGTACTTC
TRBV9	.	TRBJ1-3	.	CASSASGSSGNTIYF	TGTGCCAGCAGCGCGTCAGGGAGCTCTGGAAACACCATATATTTT
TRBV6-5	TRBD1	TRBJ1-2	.	CASSEGQGVGGYTF	TGTGCCAGCAGTGAGGGACAGGGGGTCGGTGGCTACACCTTC
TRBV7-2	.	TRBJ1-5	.	CASSHEGGPQHF	TGTGCCAGCAGCCATGAAGGGGGGCCCCAGCATTTT
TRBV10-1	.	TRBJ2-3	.	CASGGDTDTQYF	TGCGCCAGCGGGGGAGACACAGATACGCAGTATTTT
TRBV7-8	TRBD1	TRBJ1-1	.	CASSSTGGPNTEAFF	TGTGCCAGCAGCTCTACAGGGGGCCCTAACACTGAAGCTTTCTTT
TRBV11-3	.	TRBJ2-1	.	CASTVSSFWTSVNEQFF	TGTGCCAGCACCGTTAGTAGTTTCTGGACGTCAGTTAATGAGCAGTTCTTC
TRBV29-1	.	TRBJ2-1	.	CSVDRPYNEQFF	TGCAGCGTTGATAGGCCCTACAATGAGCAGTTCTTC
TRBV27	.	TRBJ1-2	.	CASSLSIPGPNSYGYTF	TGTGCCAGCAGTTTATCGATCCCAGGGCCCAACTCCTATGGCTACACCTTC
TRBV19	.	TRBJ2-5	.	CATSQGQETQYF	TGTGCCACCTCCCAGGGCCAAGAGACCCAGTACTTC
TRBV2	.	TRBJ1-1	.	CASSALPSNTEAFF	TGTGCCAGCAGTGCCCTGCCTTCGAACACTGAAGCTTTCTTT
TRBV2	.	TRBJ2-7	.	CASSGYRVYEQYF	TGTGCCAGCAGTGGCTACAGGGTGTACGAGCAGTACTTC
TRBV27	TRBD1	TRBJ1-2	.	CASSSSGGNNYGYTF	TGTGCCAGCAGTTCCTCAGGGGGCAATAACTATGGCTACACCTTC
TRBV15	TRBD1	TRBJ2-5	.	CATSEGQGSEETQYF	TGTGCCACCAGCGAGGGACAGGGAAGTGAAGAGACCCAGTACTTC
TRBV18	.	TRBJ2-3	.	CASSPLGPPTDTQYF	TGTGCCAGCTCCCCCCTCGGCCCCCCCACAGATACGCAGTATTTT
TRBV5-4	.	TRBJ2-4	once	CASSLAGVSDIQYF	TGTGCCAGCAGCTTGGCAGGTGTTAGTGACATTCAGTACTTC
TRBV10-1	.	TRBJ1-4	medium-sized	CASSKDQGEKLFF	TGCGCCAGCAGTAAGGATCAGGGGGAAAAACTGTTTTTT
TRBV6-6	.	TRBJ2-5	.	CASSFDTPYQETQYF	TGTGCCAGCAGTTTCGACACCCCGTACCAAGAGACCCAGTACTTC
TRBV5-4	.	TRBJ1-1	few	CASSPSGGPTEAFF	TGTGCCAGCAGCCCCTCGGGGGGCCCCACTGAAGCTTTCTTT
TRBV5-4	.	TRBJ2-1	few	CASSLMVGPNRNEQFF	TGTGCCAGCAGCTTGATGGTCGGGCCCAATCGCAATGAGCAGTTCTTC
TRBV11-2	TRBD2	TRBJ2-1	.	CASSRGGGSYNEQFF	TGTGCCAGCAGCAGGGGCGGGGGCTCCTACAATGAGCAGTTCTTC
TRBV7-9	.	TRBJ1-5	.	CASRGVERNQPQHF	TGTGCCAGCCGGGGGGTCGAGCGCAATCAGCCCCAGCATTTT
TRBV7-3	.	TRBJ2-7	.	CASSLRWTYEQYF	TGTGCCAGCAGCTTACGGTGGACCTACGAGCAGTACTTC
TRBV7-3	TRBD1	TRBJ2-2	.	CASSPGGGTGELFF	TGTGCCAGCAGCCCAGGGGGCGGCACCGGGGAGCTGTTTTTT
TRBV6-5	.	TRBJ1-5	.	CASSVPGKYQPQHF	TGTGCCAGCAGTGTTCCAGGGAAGTATCAGCCCCAGCATTTT
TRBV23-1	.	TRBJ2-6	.	CATGGPISGANVLTF	TGCGCCACAGGGGGGCCCATCTCTGGGGCCAACGTCCTGACTTTC
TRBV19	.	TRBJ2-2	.	CASSPKTDTGELFF	TGTGCCAGTAGTCCCAAGACAGACACCGGGGAGCTGTTTTTT
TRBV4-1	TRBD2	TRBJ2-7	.	CASSQAGLAGGRDEQYF	TGCGCCAGCAGCCAGGCCGGACTAGCGGGAGGGCGGGACGAGCAGTACTTC
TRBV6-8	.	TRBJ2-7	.	CASSALGSYEQYF	TGTGCCAGCAGTGCACTAGGATCCTACGAGCAGTACTTC
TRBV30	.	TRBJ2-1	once	CAWKMAGSGNEQFF	TGTGCCTGGAAGATGGCGGGATCAGGGAATGAGCAGTTCTTC
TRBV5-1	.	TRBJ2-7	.	CASSLEPRYEQYF	TGCGCCAGCAGCTTGGAGCCACGCTACGAGCAGTACTTC
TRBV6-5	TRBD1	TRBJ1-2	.	CASSLGQGLGAYGYTF	TGTGCCAGCAGTTTGGGACAGGGCCTCGGGGCCTATGGCTACACCTTC
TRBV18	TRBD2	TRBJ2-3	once	CASAPSGLSTDTQYF	TGTGCCAGCGCGCCTAGCGGTCTTAGCACAGATACGCAGTATTTT
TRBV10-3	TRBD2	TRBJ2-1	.	CAISPGTSGDEQFF	TGTGCCATCAGCCCCGGGACTAGCGGGGATGAGCAGTTCTTC
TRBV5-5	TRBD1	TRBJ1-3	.	CASSWRTGPNTIYF	TGTGCCAGCAGCTGGCGGACAGGGCCGAACACCATATATTTT
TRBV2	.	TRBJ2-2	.	CASSDQTGKRGTGELFF	TGTGCCAGCAGTGACCAAACAGGGAAAAGAGGCACCGGGGAGCTGTTTTTT
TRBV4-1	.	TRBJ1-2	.	CASRQGFSFYGYTF	TGCGCCAGCCGGCAGGGCTTCTCTTTCTATGGCTACACCTTC
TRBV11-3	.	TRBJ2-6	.	CASSSTGPGANVLTF	TGTGCCAGCAGCAGCACAGGGCCCGGGGCCAACGTCCTGACTTTC
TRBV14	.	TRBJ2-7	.	CASSPPYPTYEQYF	TGTGCCAGCAGCCCACCCTACCCGACATACGAGCAGTACTTC
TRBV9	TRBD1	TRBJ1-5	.	CASSVVGWGQPVEPQHF	TGTGCCAGCAGCGTAGTAGGGTGGGGACAGCCGGTGGAGCCCCAGCATTTT
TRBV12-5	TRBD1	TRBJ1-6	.	CASGWDSSYNSPLHF	TGTGCTAGTGGCTGGGACAGTTCCTATAATTCACCCCTCCACTTT
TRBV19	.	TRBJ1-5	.	CASSAPGVTNQPQHF	TGTGCCAGTAGCGCCCCGGGGGTTACCAATCAGCCCCAGCATTTT
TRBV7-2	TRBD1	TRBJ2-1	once	CASSFEGARREQFF	TGTGCCAGCAGCTTCGAGGGGGCGCGAAGGGAGCAGTTCTTC
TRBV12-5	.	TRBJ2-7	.	CASARRGTGLGLSYEQYF	TGTGCTAGTGCCCGGAGGGGTACAGGTTTAGGACTATCATACGAGCAGTACTTC
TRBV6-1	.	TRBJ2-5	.	CASTPSWGQETQYF	TGTGCCAGCACCCCCAGCTGGGGGCAAGAGACCCAGTACTTC
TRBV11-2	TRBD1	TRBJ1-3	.	CASSLGGQAGNTIYF	TGTGCCAGCAGCTTAGGGGGACAGGCCGGGAACACCATATATTTT
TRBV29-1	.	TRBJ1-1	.	CSVRLGGADTEAFF	TGCAGCGTTCGGCTGGGGGGCGCGGACACTGAAGCTTTCTTT
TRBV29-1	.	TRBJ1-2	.	CSVEGGVSYGYTF	TGCAGCGTTGAAGGCGGTGTGAGCTATGGCTACACCTTC
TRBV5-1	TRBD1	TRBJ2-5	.	CASSLGPGQGQETQYF	TGCGCCAGCAGCTTGGGACCGGGACAGGGCCAAGAGACCCAGTACTTC
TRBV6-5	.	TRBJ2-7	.	CASSRQGGSYEQYF	TGTGCCAGCAGTCGACAGGGAGGTTCCTACGAGCAGTACTTC
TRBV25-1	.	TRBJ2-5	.	CASSQPPGLLVRETQYF	TGTGCCAGCAGTCAGCCCCCTGGGCTTTTGGTAAGAGAGACCCAGTACTTC
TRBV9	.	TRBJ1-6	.	CASSGSGPNSPLHF	TGTGCCAGCAGCGGGTCAGGTCCTAATTCACCCCTCCACTTT
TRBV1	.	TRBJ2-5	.	CTSSFSGRAGETQYF	TGCACCAGCAGCTTTAGCGGGAGGGCCGGTGAGACCCAGTACTTC